One T cell receptor (beta chain) is described in this entry. Repertoires were generated with immunoSEQ multiplex PCR, while TCRdb's copy carries only in-frame clones and drops some. The table includes about 130,000 clones, around 84% detected once. V lost 8 bases to trimming and J lost 1 base, with 4 bases between them. CDR3 length: 11 residues. Per germline, CDR1 KGHDR and CDR2 SFDVKD. The sample belongs to a study of T cell responses to AZD1222 COVID-19 vaccine. The receptor was derived from an adult in good health. The rearrangement joins TRBV24-1 to TRBJ1-1; no clear D gene. This specimen consisted of peripheral blood, obtained on day 0 of AZD1222 vaccination. The DNA for the CDR3 is TGTGCCACCAAAGAGAACACTGAAGCTTTCTTT. Protein product: CATKENTEAFF.